This T cell receptor (beta chain) was identified during a study of identifying expanded T cells in peripheral blood. Whole-study results and caveats: Across healthy donors, higher total template counts meant significantly greater roughly two-week count variance. Over approximately two and four weeks, about 16 and 19 clones changed, versus around 1.3 between replicates.

The assay was immunoSEQ multiplex PCR, and TCRdb's table has in-frame clones only and misses some. The table records more than 55,000 clones, 70% to 90% of them present only once. A word on this clone: Its antigen is as yet unknown.

The germline CDR1 and CDR2 sequences are GTSNPN and SVGIG (reference sequence). The V gene lost 2 bases and the J gene lost 7 bases, with 12 bases spanning the gap. This CDR3 spans 12 amino acids. Sequencing was done on a sample of blood. This chain links TRBV30 with TRBJ2-7; D is undetermined. The TCR comes from a person aged 18 to 70 in good health. CDR3 region: CAWSPRVDEQYF. CDR3 DNA sequence: TGTGCCTGGAGTCCCCGAGTCGATGAGCAGTACTTC.